The next 9 T cell receptor beta chains were all read from a single sample in a study of shared clonotypes between healthy human individuals. As defined, naive CD8 cells were CD45RO-negative and positively selected for CCR7, with terminally differentiated effector memory CD45RA+ cells excluded. Repertoires were generated with immunoSEQ multiplex PCR, while TCRdb's copy carries only in-frame clones and drops some. The sample holds about 590,000 clones; around 95% are singletons and the top ten take roughly 0.1%. Input material: naive CD8+ T cells sorted from blood. The source is a woman aged 25 to 39 in good health.

The gene calls are TRBV30 and TRBJ1-2, with 10 nucleotides matching TRBD1. The V gene end was trimmed by 2 bases and the J gene end by 5 bases; junction bases not matched to a gene: 5. This CDR3 has 14 amino acids. Germline values: CDR1 GTSNPN, CDR2 SVGIG (reference sequence). The CDR3 bases are TGTGCCTGGAGTTCGGGACAGGGGAGTTATGGCTACACCTTC. Translation gives CAWSSGQGSYGYTF.

This CDR3 reads CAIHRLPNGELFF. The CDR3 bases are TGTGCCATCCATAGGCTTCCGAACGGGGAGCTGTTTTTT. The chain carries TRBV2 and TRBJ2-2; D call uncertain. The CDR3 sequence is 13 residues long. V lost 10 bases and J lost 7, with 16 bases in between. CDR1 is SNHLY, CDR2 FYNNEI, per germline.

A remark on this clone: This specimen includes other DNA sequences encoding the same CDR3. This rearrangement joins TRBV5-4 to TRBJ2-1; no definite D call. Trimming removed 1 base at V and 7 bases at J, with 3 bases between. The germline gives CDR1 SGHNT, CDR2 YYREEE (reference sequence). This CDR3 region has 11 residues. Here the CDR3 reads CASSLLNEQFF. CDR3 coding DNA: TGTGCCAGCAGCTTGTTGAATGAGCAGTTCTTC.

This rearrangement joins TRBV5-6 to TRBJ2-1, with 12 bases that match TRBD2. After removal of 3 bases from V and 12 bases from J, the junction contained 19 bases not matched to a gene. The germline V gene has CDR1 SGHDT and CDR2 YYEEEE. The CDR3 sequence is 18 residues long. CDR3 loop: CASSSRWDRLAGGPGQFF. The CDR3 DNA follows: TGTGCCAGCAGCTCACGCTGGGATCGCCTAGCGGGAGGGCCGGGGCAGTTCTTC.

As for this clone: The same CDR3 also results from other DNA sequences found in this sample. The chain has TRBV19 and TRBJ1-4; unclear D gene. The ends were cut back, 3 bases at V and 8 bases at J, with 13 bases in the middle. Germline V CDR1 and CDR2: LNHDA, SQIVND (reference sequence). The CDR3 length is 14 residues. CDR3 region: CASSIGGLEEKLFF. CDR3 nucleotides: TGTGCCAGTAGTATTGGAGGTTTGGAGGAAAAACTGTTTTTT. The variable domain in full, completed from reference TRBV19 and TRBJ1-4, reads DGGITQSPKYLFRKEGQNVTLSCEQNLNHDAMYWYRQDPGQGLRLIYYSQIVNDFQKGDIAEGYSVSREKKESFPLTVTSAQKNPTAFYLCASSIGGLEEKLFFGSGTQLSVL.

Comments on this clone: Other DNA sequences in the same sample also yield this CDR3. CDR3 bases: TGCGCCAGCAGCCAAGGCTCCTCCTACGAGCAGTACTTC. Its translation is CASSQGSSYEQYF. This chain uses TRBV4-1 with TRBJ2-7, with D uncertain. From germline, CDR1 is MGHRA and CDR2 YSYEKL. With 1 base removed from V and 0 bases from J, the gap between germline ends came to 4 bases. This CDR3 region has 13 residues.

The rearrangement links TRBV7-9 to TRBJ1-2; no clear D. CDR3 size: 12 residues. V lost 5 bases to trimming and J lost 8 bases, with 12 bases between them. Germline loops: CDR1 SEHNR, CDR2 FQNEAQ (reference sequence). The CDR3 loop reads CASSIRFWGYTF. The DNA of the CDR3 is TGTGCCAGCAGCATCCGTTTTTGGGGCTACACCTTC.

This clone was detected only once. The V and J genes are TRBV28 and TRBJ2-3, with D perhaps TRBD2 (6 bases). The germline V and J ends were trimmed by 5 bases and 2 bases, with 14 bases remaining between them. CDR3 length equals 15 residues. CDR1 and CDR2 (germline): MDHEN, SYDVKM. DNA of the CDR3: TGTGCCAGCAGTCCGCTTCAGCGGGTCACAGATACGCAGTATTTT. Its translation: CASSPLQRVTDTQYF.

The CDR3 sequence: CASSSPGLTYNEQFF. The CDR3 region has the DNA TGTGCCAGCAGCTCCCCGGGGCTGACCTACAATGAGCAGTTCTTC. The rearrangement uses TRBV13 and TRBJ2-1; either TRBD1 or TRBD2 may supply D (5 bases each). V was shortened by 4 bases and J by 2 bases, with 12 bases between the two germline ends. The germline CDR1 and CDR2 sequences are PRHDT and FYEKMQ (reference sequence). The CDR3 consists of 15 residues.